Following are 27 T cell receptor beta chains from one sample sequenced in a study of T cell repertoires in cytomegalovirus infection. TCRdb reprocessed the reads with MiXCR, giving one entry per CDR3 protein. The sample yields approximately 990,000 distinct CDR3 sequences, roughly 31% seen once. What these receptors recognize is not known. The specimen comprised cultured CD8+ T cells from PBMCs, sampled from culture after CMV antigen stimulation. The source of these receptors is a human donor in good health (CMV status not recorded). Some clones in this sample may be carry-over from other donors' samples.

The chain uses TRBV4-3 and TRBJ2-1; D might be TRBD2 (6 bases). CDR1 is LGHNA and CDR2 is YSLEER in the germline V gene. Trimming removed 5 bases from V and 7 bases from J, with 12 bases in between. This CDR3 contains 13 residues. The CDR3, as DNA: TGCGCCAGCAGCTACGGGACTGAGAATGAGCAGTTCTTC. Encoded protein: CASSYGTENEQFF.

DNA of the CDR3: TGTGCCAGCAGTTGGGATCTGGACTACAATGAGCAGTTCTTC. Its translation: CASSWDLDYNEQFF. The chain links TRBV6-2 or TRBV6-3 to TRBJ2-1; D unclear. The germline V gene has CDR1 MNHEY and CDR2 SVGEGT. The CDR3 consists of 14 residues. The V gene lost 4 bases and the J gene lost 3 bases, with 10 bases spanning the gap.

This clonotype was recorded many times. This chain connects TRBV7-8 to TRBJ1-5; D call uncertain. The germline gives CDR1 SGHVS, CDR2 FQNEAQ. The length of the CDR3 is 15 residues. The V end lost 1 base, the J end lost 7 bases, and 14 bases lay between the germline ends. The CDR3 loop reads CASSLGPNPHQPQHF. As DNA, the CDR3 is TGTGCCAGCAGCTTAGGGCCCAACCCTCACCAGCCCCAGCATTTT.

The CDR3 sequence: CATSRDLATNEKLFF. CDR3 DNA sequence: TGTGCCACCAGCAGAGATCTCGCAACTAATGAAAAACTGTTTTTT. This chain uses TRBV15 with TRBJ1-4; D unclear. Germline-derived CDR1 and CDR2 are LNHNV and YYDKDF (reference sequence). The germline V and J ends were trimmed by 0 bases and 0 bases, with 5 bases remaining between them. The CDR3 extends over 15 amino acids.

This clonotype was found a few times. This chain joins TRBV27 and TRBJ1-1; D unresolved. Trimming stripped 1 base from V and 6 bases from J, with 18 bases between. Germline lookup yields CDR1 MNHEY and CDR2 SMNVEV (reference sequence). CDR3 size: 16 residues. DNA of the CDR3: TGTGCCAGCAGTTTATTCCCGGTGGAGAGAGGACCTGAAGCTTTCTTT. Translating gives CASSLFPVERGPEAFF.

CDR3 amino acids: CAIRTRDPNTGELFF. CDR3 in DNA: TGTGCCATCAGAACCCGGGATCCGAACACCGGGGAGCTGTTTTTT. This chain connects TRBV10-3 to TRBJ2-2; a weak D match, TRBD2 (5 bases). The CDR3 sequence is 15 residues long. CDR1 is ENHRY and CDR2 is SYGVKD in the germline V gene. V shed 6 bases and J shed 0 bases, with 11 bases lying between them.

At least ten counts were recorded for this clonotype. The CDR3 DNA is TGTGCCAGCAGCTTAGGGGTAATAGGGAATGAGCAGTTCTTC. Protein: CASSLGVIGNEQFF. The gene calls are TRBV7-2 and TRBJ2-1; D is undetermined. The CDR3 has 14 residues. Germline V CDR1 and CDR2: SGHTA, FQGNSA. V was pared by 1 base and J by 7 bases, with 11 bases between.

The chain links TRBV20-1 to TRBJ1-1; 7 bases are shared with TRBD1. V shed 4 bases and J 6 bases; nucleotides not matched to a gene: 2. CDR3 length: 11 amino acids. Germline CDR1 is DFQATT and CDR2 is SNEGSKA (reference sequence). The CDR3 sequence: CSAKGAAEAFF. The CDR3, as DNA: TGCAGTGCTAAGGGGGCTGCTGAAGCTTTCTTT.

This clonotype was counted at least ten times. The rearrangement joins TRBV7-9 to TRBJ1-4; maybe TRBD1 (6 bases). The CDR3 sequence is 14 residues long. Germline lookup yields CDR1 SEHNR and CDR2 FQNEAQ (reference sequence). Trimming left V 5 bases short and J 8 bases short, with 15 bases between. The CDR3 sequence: CASSHYRDEEKLFF. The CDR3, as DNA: TGTGCCAGCAGCCACTACAGGGATGAGGAAAAACTGTTTTTT.

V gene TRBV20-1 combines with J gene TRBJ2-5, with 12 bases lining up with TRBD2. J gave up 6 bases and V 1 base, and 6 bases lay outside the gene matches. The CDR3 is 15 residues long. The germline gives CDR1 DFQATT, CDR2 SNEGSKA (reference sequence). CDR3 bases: TGCAGTGCTAGAGGGGCTAGCGGGGGGGCCAAGACCCAGTACTTC. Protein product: CSARGASGGAKTQYF.

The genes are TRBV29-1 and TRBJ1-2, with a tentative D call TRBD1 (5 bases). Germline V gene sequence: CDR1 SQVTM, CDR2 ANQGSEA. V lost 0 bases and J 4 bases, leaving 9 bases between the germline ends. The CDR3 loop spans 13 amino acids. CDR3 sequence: CSVEDGTSYGYTF. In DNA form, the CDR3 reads TGCAGCGTTGAAGATGGGACGAGCTATGGCTACACCTTC.

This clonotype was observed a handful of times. CDR3 bases: TGTGCCAGCAGTTTTGTCGCCACGAACACTGAAGCTTTCTTT. This encodes CASSFVATNTEAFF. The rearrangement joins TRBV27 to TRBJ1-1; no reliable D call. The CDR3 is 14 amino acids. Trimming took 3 bases from V and 1 from J, leaving 9 bases between them. CDR1 is MNHEY, CDR2 SMNVEV, per germline (reference sequence).

The CDR3 loop reads CASSSGYPYERYV. The CDR3 nucleotides read TGTGCCAGTAGTTCGGGTTACCCCTACGAGCGGTACGTC. J is TRBJ2-7 and V is TRBV19; D gene uncertain. This CDR3 has 13 residues. Per germline, CDR1 LNHDA and CDR2 SQIVND (reference sequence).

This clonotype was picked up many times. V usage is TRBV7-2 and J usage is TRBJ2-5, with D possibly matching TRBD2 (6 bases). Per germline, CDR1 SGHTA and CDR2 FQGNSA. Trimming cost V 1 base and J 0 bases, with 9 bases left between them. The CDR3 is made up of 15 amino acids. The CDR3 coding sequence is TGTGCCAGCAGCTTAGGGGCGGGGCACCAAGAGACCCAGTACTTC. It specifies CASSLGAGHQETQYF.

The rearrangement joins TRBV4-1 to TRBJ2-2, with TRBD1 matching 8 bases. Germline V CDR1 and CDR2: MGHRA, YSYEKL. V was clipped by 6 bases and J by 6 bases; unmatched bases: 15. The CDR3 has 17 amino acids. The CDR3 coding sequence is TGCGCCAGCAGAAACGTGCCGGGACAGGAGATTTCCGGGGAGCTGTTTTTT. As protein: CASRNVPGQEISGELFF.

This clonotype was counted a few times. In DNA, the CDR3 is TGTGCCAGCAGTGATAGGGGCACCGTCACTGAAGCTTTCTTT. This translates into CASSDRGTVTEAFF. This rearrangement joins TRBV2 to TRBJ1-1; maybe TRBD1 (5 bases). V was pared by 3 bases and J by 4 bases, with 12 bases between. Germline assignment: CDR1 SNHLY and CDR2 FYNNEI. The CDR3 loop spans 14 amino acids.

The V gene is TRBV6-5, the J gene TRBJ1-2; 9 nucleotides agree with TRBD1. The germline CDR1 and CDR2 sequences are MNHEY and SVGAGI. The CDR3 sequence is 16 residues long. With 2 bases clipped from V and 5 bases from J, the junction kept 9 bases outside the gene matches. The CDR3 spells CASSYRTGDYWYGYTF. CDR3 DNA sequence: TGTGCCAGCAGTTACAGGACAGGGGATTATTGGTATGGCTACACCTTC.

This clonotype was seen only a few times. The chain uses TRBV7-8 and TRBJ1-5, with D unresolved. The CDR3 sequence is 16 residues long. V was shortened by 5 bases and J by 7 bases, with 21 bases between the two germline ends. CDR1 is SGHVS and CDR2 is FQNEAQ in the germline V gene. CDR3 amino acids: CASSLLGTKREQPQHF. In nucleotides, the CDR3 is TGTGCCAGCAGCCTGCTAGGTACCAAAAGGGAGCAGCCCCAGCATTTT. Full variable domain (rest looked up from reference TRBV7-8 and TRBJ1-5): GAGVSQSPRYKVAKRGQDVALRCDPISGHVSLFWYQQALGQGPEFLTYFQNEAQLDKSGLPSDRFFAERPEGSVSTLKIQRTQQEDSAVYLCASSLLGTKREQPQHFGDGTRLSIL.

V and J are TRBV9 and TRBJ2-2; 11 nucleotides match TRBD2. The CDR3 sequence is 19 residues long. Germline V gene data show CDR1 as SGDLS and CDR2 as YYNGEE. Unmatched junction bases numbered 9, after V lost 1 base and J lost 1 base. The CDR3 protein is CASSVIGLAGGRNTGELFF. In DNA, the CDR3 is TGTGCCAGCAGCGTAATCGGGCTAGCGGGGGGAAGGAACACCGGGGAGCTGTTTTTT.

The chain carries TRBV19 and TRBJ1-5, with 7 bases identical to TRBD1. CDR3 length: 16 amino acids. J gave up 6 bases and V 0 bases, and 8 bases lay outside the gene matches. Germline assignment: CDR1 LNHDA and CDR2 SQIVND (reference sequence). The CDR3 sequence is CASSIDVIDRAQPQHF. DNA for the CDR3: TGTGCCAGTAGTATAGATGTGATCGACAGGGCTCAGCCCCAGCATTTT. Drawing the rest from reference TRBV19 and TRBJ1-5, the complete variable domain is DGGITQSPKYLFRKEGQNVTLSCEQNLNHDAMYWYRQDPGQGLRLIYYSQIVNDFQKGDIAEGYSVSREKKESFPLTVTSAQKNPTAFYLCASSIDVIDRAQPQHFGDGTRLSIL.

The CDR3 DNA is TGCGCCAGCAGCCCGGACGGGAGATTGAACACTGAAGCTTTCTTT. This encodes CASSPDGRLNTEAFF. The chain has TRBV5-1 and TRBJ1-1, with D unclear. V lost 4 bases and J 0 bases, leaving 13 bases between the germline ends. CDR3 size: 15 residues. Germline V gene sequence: CDR1 SGHRS, CDR2 YFSETQ.

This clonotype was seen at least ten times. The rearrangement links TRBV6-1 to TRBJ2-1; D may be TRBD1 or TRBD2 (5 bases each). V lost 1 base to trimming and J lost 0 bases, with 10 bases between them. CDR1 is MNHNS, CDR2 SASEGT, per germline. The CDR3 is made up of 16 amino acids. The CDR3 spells CASSEEKGSSYNEQFF. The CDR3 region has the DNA TGTGCCAGCAGTGAAGAAAAGGGGAGCTCCTACAATGAGCAGTTCTTC.

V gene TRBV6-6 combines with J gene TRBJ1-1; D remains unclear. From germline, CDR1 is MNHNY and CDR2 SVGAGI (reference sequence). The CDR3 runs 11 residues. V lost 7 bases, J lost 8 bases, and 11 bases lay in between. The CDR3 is CASTWHEEAFF. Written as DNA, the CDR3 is TGTGCCAGCACCTGGCACGAGGAAGCTTTCTTT.

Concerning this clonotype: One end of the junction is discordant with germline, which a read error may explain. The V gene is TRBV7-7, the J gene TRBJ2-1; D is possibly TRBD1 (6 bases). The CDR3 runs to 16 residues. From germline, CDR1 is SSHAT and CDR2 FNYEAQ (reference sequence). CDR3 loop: CASSVGTPSSYNEQFF. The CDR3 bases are TGTGCTAGCAGCGTCGGGACACCGAGCTCCTACAATGAGCAGTTCTTC.

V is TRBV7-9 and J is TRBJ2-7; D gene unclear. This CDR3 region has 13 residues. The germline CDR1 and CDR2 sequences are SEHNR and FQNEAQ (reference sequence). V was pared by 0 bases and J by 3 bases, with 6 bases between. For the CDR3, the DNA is TGTGCCAGCAGCTTAGCTGAGCTCTACGAGCAGTACGTC. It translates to CASSLAELYEQYV.

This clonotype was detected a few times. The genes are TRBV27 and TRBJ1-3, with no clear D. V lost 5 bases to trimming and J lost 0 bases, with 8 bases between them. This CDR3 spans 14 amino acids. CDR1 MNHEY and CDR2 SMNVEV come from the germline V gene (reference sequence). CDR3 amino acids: CASSPFFSGNTIYF. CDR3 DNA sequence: TGTGCCAGCAGTCCCTTCTTCTCTGGAAACACCATATATTTT.

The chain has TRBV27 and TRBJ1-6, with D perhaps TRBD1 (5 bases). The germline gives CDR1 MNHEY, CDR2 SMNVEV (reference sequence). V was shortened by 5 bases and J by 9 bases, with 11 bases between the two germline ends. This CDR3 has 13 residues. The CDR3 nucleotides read TGTGCCAGCAGTCCCCCAAGGGGTTCACCCCTCCACTTT. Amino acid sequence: CASSPPRGSPLHF.